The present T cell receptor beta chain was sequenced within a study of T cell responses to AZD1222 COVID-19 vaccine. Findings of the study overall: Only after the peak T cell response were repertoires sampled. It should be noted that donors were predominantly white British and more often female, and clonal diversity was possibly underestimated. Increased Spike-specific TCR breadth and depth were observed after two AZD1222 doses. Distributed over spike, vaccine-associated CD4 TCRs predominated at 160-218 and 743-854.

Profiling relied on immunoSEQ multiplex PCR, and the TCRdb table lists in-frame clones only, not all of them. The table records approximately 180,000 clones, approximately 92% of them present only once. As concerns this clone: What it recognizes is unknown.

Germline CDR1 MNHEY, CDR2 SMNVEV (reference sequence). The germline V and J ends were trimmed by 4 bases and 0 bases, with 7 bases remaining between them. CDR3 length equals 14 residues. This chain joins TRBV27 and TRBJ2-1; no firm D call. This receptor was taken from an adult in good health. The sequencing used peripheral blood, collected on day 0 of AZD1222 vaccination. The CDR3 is CASSYRGSYNEQFF. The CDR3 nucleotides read TGTGCCAGCAGTTATAGAGGCTCCTACAATGAGCAGTTCTTC.